The sequence of this TCR beta chain was determined in a study of beta chain features in type 1 diabetes. Study-wide points: Any PCR bias toward short templates would affect both groups alike. Within patients, naive, central memory and Treg TCRB repertoires seemed more similar than within healthy donors. Cells with high TCR expression could be over-represented when cDNA is sequenced. People with Type 1 diabetes carried modestly yet significantly shorter TCRB CDR3s in all four CD4+ subsets.

This clone was counted a single time. Its antigen remains unidentified. Reverse transcription of all isolated RNA meant that expressed TCRB transcripts were sequenced. Produced via immunoSEQ multiplex PCR; TCRdb's table is partial and in-frame only. The table shows about 28,000 clones, with approximately 65% occurring only once. Germline CDR1 is SGHVS and CDR2 is FQNEAQ. V trimming: 2 bases; J trimming: 4 bases; junction bases outside the gene matches: 1. This CDR3 has 13 amino acids. The rearrangement links TRBV7-8 to TRBJ1-2, with 7 bases fitting TRBD1. Sequenced input: Tregs from blood. The receptor comes from a young woman with type 1 diabetes. The chain's CDR3 is CASSLWDSYGYTF. For the CDR3, the DNA is TGTGCCAGCAGCTTATGGGACAGCTATGGCTACACCTTC. The full variable domain, with the rest looked up from reference TRBV7-8 and TRBJ1-2, is GAGVSQSPRYKVAKRGQDVALRCDPISGHVSLFWYQQALGQGPEFLTYFQNEAQLDKSGLPSDRFFAERPEGSVSTLKIQRTQQEDSAVYLCASSLWDSYGYTFGSGTRLTVV.